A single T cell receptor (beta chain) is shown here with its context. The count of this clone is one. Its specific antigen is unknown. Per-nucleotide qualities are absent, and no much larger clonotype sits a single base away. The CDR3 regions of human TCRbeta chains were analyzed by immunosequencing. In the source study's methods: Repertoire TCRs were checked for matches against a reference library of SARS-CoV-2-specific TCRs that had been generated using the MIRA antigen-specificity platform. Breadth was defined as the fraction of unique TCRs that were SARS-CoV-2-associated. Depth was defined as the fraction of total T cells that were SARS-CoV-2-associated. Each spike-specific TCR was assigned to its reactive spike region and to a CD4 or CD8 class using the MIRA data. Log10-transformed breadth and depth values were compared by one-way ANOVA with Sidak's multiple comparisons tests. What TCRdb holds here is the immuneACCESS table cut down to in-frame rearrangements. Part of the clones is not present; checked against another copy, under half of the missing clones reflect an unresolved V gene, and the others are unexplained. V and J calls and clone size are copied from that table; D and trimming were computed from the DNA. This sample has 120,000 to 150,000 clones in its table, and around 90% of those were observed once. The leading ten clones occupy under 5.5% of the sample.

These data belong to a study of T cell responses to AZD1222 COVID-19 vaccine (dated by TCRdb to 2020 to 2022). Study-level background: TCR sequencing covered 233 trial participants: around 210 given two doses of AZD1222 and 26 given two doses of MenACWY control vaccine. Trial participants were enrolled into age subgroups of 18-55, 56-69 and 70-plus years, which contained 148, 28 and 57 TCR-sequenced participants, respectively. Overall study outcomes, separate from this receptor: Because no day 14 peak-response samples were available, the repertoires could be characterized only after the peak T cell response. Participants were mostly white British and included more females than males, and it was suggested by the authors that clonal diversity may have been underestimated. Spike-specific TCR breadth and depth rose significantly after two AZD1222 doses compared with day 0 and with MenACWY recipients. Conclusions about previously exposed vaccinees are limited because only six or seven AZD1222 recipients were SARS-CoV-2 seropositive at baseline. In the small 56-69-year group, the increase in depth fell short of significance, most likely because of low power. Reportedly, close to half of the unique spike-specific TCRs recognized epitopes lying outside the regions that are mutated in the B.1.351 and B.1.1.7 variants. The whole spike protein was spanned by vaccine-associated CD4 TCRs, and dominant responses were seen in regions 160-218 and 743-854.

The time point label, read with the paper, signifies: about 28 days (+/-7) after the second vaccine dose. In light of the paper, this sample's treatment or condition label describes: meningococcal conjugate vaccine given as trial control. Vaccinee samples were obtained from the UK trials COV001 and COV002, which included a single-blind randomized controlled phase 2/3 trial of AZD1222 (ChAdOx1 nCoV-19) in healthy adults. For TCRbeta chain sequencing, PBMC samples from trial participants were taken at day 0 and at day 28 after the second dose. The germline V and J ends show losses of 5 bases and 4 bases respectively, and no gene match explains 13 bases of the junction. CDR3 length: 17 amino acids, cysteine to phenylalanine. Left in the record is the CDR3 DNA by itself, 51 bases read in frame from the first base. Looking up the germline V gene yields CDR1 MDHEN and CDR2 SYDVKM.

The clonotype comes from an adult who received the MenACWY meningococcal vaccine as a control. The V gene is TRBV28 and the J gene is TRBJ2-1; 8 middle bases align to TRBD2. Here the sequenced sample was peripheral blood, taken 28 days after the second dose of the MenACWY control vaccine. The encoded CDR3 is CASSRPHGAGGYNEQFF. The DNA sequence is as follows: TGTGCCAGCAGTCGCCCCCATGGGGCGGGAGGTTACAATGAGCAGTTCTTC. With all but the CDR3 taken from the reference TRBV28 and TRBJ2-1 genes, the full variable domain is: DVKVTQSSRYLVKRTGEKVFLECVQDMDHENMFWYRQDPGLGLRLIYFSYDVKMKEKGDIPEGYSVSREKKERFSLILESASTNQTSMYLCASSRPHGAGGYNEQFFGPGTRLTVL.